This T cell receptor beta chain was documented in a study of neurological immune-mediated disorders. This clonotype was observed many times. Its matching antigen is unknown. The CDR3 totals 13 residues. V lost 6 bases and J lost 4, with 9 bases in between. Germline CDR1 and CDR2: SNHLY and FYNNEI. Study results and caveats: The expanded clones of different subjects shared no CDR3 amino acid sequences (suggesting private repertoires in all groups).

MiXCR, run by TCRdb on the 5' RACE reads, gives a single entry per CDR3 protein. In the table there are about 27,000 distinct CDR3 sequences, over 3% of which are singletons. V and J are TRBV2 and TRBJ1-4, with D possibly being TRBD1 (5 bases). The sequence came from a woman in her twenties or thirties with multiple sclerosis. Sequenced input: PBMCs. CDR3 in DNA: TGTGCCAGCAGCCTGGGGCGTAATGAAAAACTGTTTTTT. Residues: CASSLGRNEKLFF.